This T cell receptor beta chain was recovered during a study of T cell changes during pregnancy in multiple sclerosis. Generated by immunoSEQ multiplex PCR, the TCRdb table keeps only in-frame clones and is missing some. Of fewer than 45,000 clones listed, around nine tenths are singletons. The receptor was derived from a female donor in good health, enrolled as a control in a pregnancy study. Sequenced here: peripheral blood, sampled in the third trimester of pregnancy.

This CDR3 reads CASSPGATNEKLFF. The CDR3, as DNA: TGTGCCAGCTCACCCGGGGCAACTAATGAAAAACTGTTTTTT. V is TRBV18 and J is TRBJ1-4; D is unresolved. CDR3 size: 14 residues. Germline lookup yields CDR1 KGHSH and CDR2 LQKENI. Trimming took 3 bases from V and 0 from J, leaving 5 bases between them.